One and the same sample provided the 32 T cell receptor beta chains below, sequenced in a study of T cell responses to AZD1222 COVID-19 vaccine. Generated by immunoSEQ multiplex PCR, the TCRdb table keeps only in-frame clones and is missing some. There are about 79,000 clones in the sample; about 91% occur only once, and around 7.1% lies in the top ten. Sequenced material: peripheral blood, taken on day 0 of MenACWY control vaccination. These receptor sequences come from an adult in good health.

For this clone: An end of the junction does not agree with germline; a read error may underlie this. This chain uses TRBV7-2 with TRBJ1-4; 7 nucleotides match TRBD1. The CDR3 runs 15 residues. Germline values: CDR1 SGHTA, CDR2 FQGNSA. The CDR3 DNA follows: TGTGCCAGCAGCCCAGAGCGACAGGGTGATGAGAAACTGTTTTTT. Its protein is CASSPERQGDEKLFF.

DNA of the CDR3: TGCGCCAGCAGCCAAGATCCTGGGGCGAATGAAAAACTGTTTTTT. Residues: CASSQDPGANEKLFF. The rearrangement links TRBV4-3 to TRBJ1-4; D might be TRBD1 (5 bases). Germline V gene data show CDR1 as LGHNA and CDR2 as YSLEER. This CDR3 has 15 residues. Deletions cut 0 bases from V and 5 bases from J, with 10 bases between.

The genes are TRBV4-3 and TRBJ2-5; D possibly corresponds to TRBD1 (6 bases). Germline lookup yields CDR1 LGHNA and CDR2 YSLEER. CDR3 length equals 15 residues. V lost 0 bases to trimming and J lost 4 bases, with 12 bases between them. The CDR3 is CASSQDFQGRETQYF. CDR3 nucleotides: TGCGCCAGCAGCCAAGATTTCCAGGGGCGAGAGACCCAGTACTTC.

This clone was observed a handful of times. The rearrangement joins TRBV5-4 to TRBJ2-7; a weak D match, TRBD2 (5 bases). The CDR3 loop spans 14 amino acids. V was shortened by 0 bases and J by 2 bases, with 9 bases between the two germline ends. CDR1 SGHNT and CDR2 YYREEE come from the germline V gene (reference sequence). Here the CDR3 DNA reads TGTGCCAGCAGCTTGGCCGTCGGGGCCTACGAGCAGTACTTC. Residues: CASSLAVGAYEQYF.

This clone turned up a few times. The chain joins TRBV7-2 to TRBJ1-4; D uncertain. CDR1 and CDR2 from the germline V gene are SGHTA and FQGNSA. This CDR3 has 14 residues. V was trimmed by 5 bases and J by 7 bases, leaving 14 bases between them. The CDR3 bases are TGTGCCAGCAGCCCTTCGCGGGAAGTTGAAAAACTGTTTTTT. Protein sequence: CASSPSREVEKLFF. The whole variable domain, filled in from reference TRBV7-2 and TRBJ1-4, reads GAGVSQSPSNKVTEKGKDVELRCDPISGHTALYWYRQSLGQGLEFLIYFQGNSAPDKSGLPSDRFSAERTGGSVSTLTIQRTQQEDSAVYLCASSPSREVEKLFFGSGTQLSVL.

V is TRBV14 and J is TRBJ2-7; TRBD2 might be the D (5 bases). CDR3 length: 15 residues. Germline lookup yields CDR1 SGHDN and CDR2 FVKESK. Deletions cut 1 base from V and 3 bases from J, with 13 bases between. The DNA for the CDR3 is TGTGCCAGCAGCCAAGTCGGGATGCAAAACTACGAGCAGTACTTC. Amino acids: CASSQVGMQNYEQYF.

The chain joins TRBV3-1 (or the pseudogene TRBV3-2) to TRBJ1-1, with 8 nucleotides matching TRBD1. This CDR3 contains 11 residues. Unmatched junction bases numbered 0, after V lost 8 bases and J lost 4 bases. Germline V lookup: CDR1 LGHDT, CDR2 YNNKEL (reference sequence). The DNA for the CDR3 is TGTGCCAGCGGACAGGGCACTGAAGCTTTCTTT. Protein sequence: CASGQGTEAFF.

This chain connects TRBV29-1 to TRBJ2-5; 9 bases map to TRBD1. Trimming took 6 bases from V and 7 from J; bases not matched to a gene: 9. The CDR3 has 13 amino acids. Germline CDR1 SQVTM, CDR2 ANQGSEA. The DNA for the CDR3 is TGCAGCGTGGGGGACAGGGAGGGAGGGACCCAGTACTTC. It translates to CSVGDREGGTQYF.

The sample holds one count of this clone. The genes are TRBV2 and TRBJ1-1; 10 bases align to TRBD1. The ends lost 4 bases at V and 11 bases at J; junction bases unmatched: 1. Germline V gene lookup returns CDR1 SNHLY and CDR2 FYNNEI. The CDR3 is made up of 11 amino acids. The CDR3 DNA reads TGTGCCAGCAGTGGACAGGGGGCGGCTTTCTTT. Its protein product is CASSGQGAAFF.

The V and J genes are TRBV7-3 and TRBJ2-7, with 7 bases aligning to TRBD2. The V segment lost 1 base and the J segment 7 bases; nucleotides outside the gene matches: 10. In germline, CDR1 is SGHTA, CDR2 FQGTGA. The CDR3 contains 15 residues. Here the CDR3 reads CASSLMGGSSQEQYF. In DNA form, the CDR3 reads TGTGCCAGCAGCTTAATGGGCGGGAGCTCTCAGGAGCAGTACTTC.

This chain joins TRBV19 and TRBJ1-2; 7 bases match TRBD1. The V and J ends lost 4 bases and 0 bases, in that order; junction bases with no gene match: 8. Germline CDR1 is LNHDA and CDR2 is SQIVND (reference sequence). The CDR3 totals 16 residues. The CDR3 sequence: CASSRHGTDSNYGYTF. DNA for the CDR3: TGTGCCAGTAGTAGGCACGGGACAGATTCTAACTATGGCTACACCTTC. Together with reference TRBV19 and TRBJ1-2, the CDR3 gives the full variable domain: DGGITQSPKYLFRKEGQNVTLSCEQNLNHDAMYWYRQDPGQGLRLIYYSQIVNDFQKGDIAEGYSVSREKKESFPLTVTSAQKNPTAFYLCASSRHGTDSNYGYTFGSGTRLTVV.

This sequence joins TRBV6-2 or TRBV6-3 and TRBJ1-5, with D perhaps matching TRBD1 (6 bases). Trimming left V 6 bases short and J 6 bases short, with 27 bases between. Germline CDR1 and CDR2: MNHEY and SVGEGT. The CDR3 consists of 18 residues. CDR3 coding DNA: TGTGCCAGCAGCGCCACCTCAGAAGCGGGGGCAGTGGTTCAGCCCCAGCATTTT. It yields the protein CASSATSEAGAVVQPQHF.

V gene TRBV28 combines with J gene TRBJ1-1; tentative D call: TRBD1 (5 bases). V was shortened by 8 bases and J by 0 bases, with 16 bases between the two germline ends. The germline V gene encodes CDR1 MDHEN and CDR2 SYDVKM. CDR3 size: 15 residues. Written as DNA, the CDR3 is TGTGCCAGCCATTCGGGTGGGGCCATGAACACTGAAGCTTTCTTT. Protein sequence: CASHSGGAMNTEAFF.

The chain links TRBV27 to TRBJ2-1; D might be TRBD2 (6 bases). CDR3 length: 16 amino acids. CDR1 MNHEY and CDR2 SMNVEV come from the germline V gene (reference sequence). Trimming took 5 bases from V and 3 from J, leaving 17 bases between them. The CDR3 coding sequence is TGTGCCAGCAGTACCCGGGAGCTACGGAACTACAATGAGCAGTTCTTC. Translated, it gives CASSTRELRNYNEQFF.

The gene calls are TRBV29-1 and TRBJ1-3; weak D call: TRBD1 (5 bases). Germline values: CDR1 SQVTM, CDR2 ANQGSEA. This CDR3 has 11 residues. V lost 4 bases and J 4 bases, leaving 5 bases between the germline ends. The CDR3 nucleotides are TGCAGCGTTGGACAGGGAAACACCATATATTTT. Translated, it gives CSVGQGNTIYF.

This chain joins TRBV15 and TRBJ1-5; 9 bases fit TRBD1. This CDR3 region has 20 residues. Germline V gene data show CDR1 as LNHNV and CDR2 as YYDKDF (reference sequence). J gave up 6 bases and V 1 base, and 19 bases lay outside the gene matches. The CDR3 region is CATSRAPRPSGQGVRQPQHF. The CDR3 DNA follows: TGTGCCACCAGCAGAGCCCCAAGACCGTCGGGACAGGGTGTCCGTCAGCCCCAGCATTTT.

This clone was recorded once. The chain employs TRBV5-1 and TRBJ2-7, with TRBD1 as a possible D gene (6 bases). This CDR3 contains 14 residues. CDR1 and CDR2 from the germline V gene are SGHRS and YFSETQ. With 1 base removed from V and 0 bases from J, the gap between germline ends came to 8 bases. This CDR3 reads CASSLTGSSYEQYF. In DNA form, the CDR3 reads TGCGCCAGCAGCTTGACAGGGAGCTCCTACGAGCAGTACTTC.

The rearrangement uses TRBV15 and TRBJ2-2; D remains unclear. This CDR3 region has 13 residues. V lost 1 base to trimming and J lost 6 bases, with 6 bases between them. Germline loops: CDR1 LNHNV, CDR2 YYDKDF (reference sequence). The CDR3 sequence: CATSRGDSGELFF. The CDR3 DNA reads as TGTGCCACCAGCAGAGGAGATTCCGGGGAGCTGTTTTTT.

The rearrangement uses TRBV7-2 and TRBJ1-1, with 9 bases that match TRBD1. The V gene's germline CDR1 is SGHTA and CDR2 FQGNSA. There are 15 residues in the CDR3. V lost 4 bases, J lost 0 bases, and 3 bases stayed unmatched. The CDR3 spells CASSSRQGVNTEAFF. The CDR3 bases are TGTGCCAGCAGCTCGAGACAGGGGGTGAACACTGAAGCTTTCTTT.

This chain links TRBV11-1 with TRBJ1-6; TRBD1 matches at 8 bases. This CDR3 contains 15 residues. Germline assignment: CDR1 SGHAT and CDR2 FQDESV (reference sequence). V shed 4 bases, J shed 7 bases, and the junction held 6 bases outside the gene matches. The CDR3: CASSSRTGTNSPLHF. The CDR3 coding sequence is TGTGCCAGCAGCTCACGGACAGGGACAAATTCACCCCTCCACTTT.

The genes are TRBV30 and TRBJ2-2, with D perhaps matching TRBD2 (7 bases). CDR1 GTSNPN and CDR2 SVGIG come from the germline V gene (reference sequence). CDR3 length: 16 amino acids. V was trimmed by 0 bases and J by 4 bases, leaving 15 bases between them. The CDR3 coding sequence is TGTGCCTGGAGTGTATTTACGGGGGGCGTCACCGGGGAGCTGTTTTTT. Translation: CAWSVFTGGVTGELFF. The complete variable domain, with remaining parts taken from reference TRBV30 and TRBJ2-2, reads SQTIHQWPATLVQPVGSPLSLECTVEGTSNPNLYWYRQAAGRGLQLLFYSVGIGQISSEVPQNLSASRPQDRQFILSSKKLLLSDSGFYLCAWSVFTGGVTGELFFGEGSRLTVL.

The rearrangement joins TRBV7-8 to TRBJ1-5, with 8 bases aligning to TRBD1. This CDR3 is 16 amino acids long. Germline V gene sequence: CDR1 SGHVS, CDR2 FQNEAQ. V was clipped by 2 bases and J by 6 bases; unmatched bases: 9. The CDR3 sequence is CASSLTGGNSFQPQHF. In nucleotides, the CDR3 is TGTGCCAGCAGCTTAACAGGGGGGAATAGCTTTCAGCCCCAGCATTTT.

The rearrangement uses TRBV14 and TRBJ1-2, with TRBD1 matching over 8 bases. CDR1 is SGHDN and CDR2 is FVKESK in the germline V gene. The CDR3 spans 13 residues. The V gene end was trimmed by 3 bases and the J gene end by 8 bases; junction bases not matched to a gene: 5. The CDR3 bases are TGTGCCAGCAGCCAGCCGACAGGGGAGGGCTACACCTTC. Its protein is CASSQPTGEGYTF.

The CDR3 sequence is CASSAVSNQPQHF. Here the CDR3 DNA reads TGTGCCAGCAGCGCCGTTAGCAATCAGCCCCAGCATTTT. The chain combines TRBV6-5 with TRBJ1-5, with D uncertain. V lost 6 bases and J 0 bases, leaving 6 bases between the germline ends. The germline gives CDR1 MNHEY, CDR2 SVGAGI. This CDR3 has 13 amino acids.

This CDR3 reads CASSPSNYGYTF. The DNA for the CDR3 is TGTGCCAGCAGTCCGTCTAACTATGGCTACACCTTC. The chain recombines TRBV2 with TRBJ1-2, with D unresolved. The CDR3 loop spans 12 amino acids. Germline V gene data show CDR1 as SNHLY and CDR2 as FYNNEI. Deletions cut 5 bases from V and 0 bases from J, with 4 bases between.

V is TRBV19 and J is TRBJ1-1; D remains unclear. The germline V gene encodes CDR1 LNHDA and CDR2 SQIVND (reference sequence). Trimming cost V 2 bases and J 1 base, with 8 bases left between them. This CDR3 comprises 14 residues. DNA of the CDR3: TGTGCCAGTAGTATAAGTTTTGCGAACACTGAAGCTTTCTTT. It is translated as CASSISFANTEAFF.

This chain joins TRBV6-2 or TRBV6-3 and TRBJ2-3; 9 bases are a match to TRBD2. Germline assignment: CDR1 MNHEY and CDR2 SVGEGT. This CDR3 has 19 amino acids. After removal of 2 bases from V and 2 bases from J, the junction contained 14 bases not matched to a gene. Here the CDR3 DNA reads TGTGCCAGCAGTTACGTTCTGTCTAGCGGGGCAGCGCCCACAGATACGCAGTATTTT. Translating gives CASSYVLSSGAAPTDTQYF.

The rearrangement uses TRBV28 and TRBJ1-5; 7 nucleotides align to TRBD1. CDR1 is MDHEN, CDR2 SYDVKM, per germline. Trimming took 6 bases from V and 1 from J; bases not matched to a gene: 6. The CDR3 is 15 amino acids. The CDR3 sequence is CASSRPGGSNQPQHF. Here the CDR3 DNA reads TGTGCCAGCAGCCGACCAGGGGGGAGCAATCAGCCCCAGCATTTT.

This chain connects TRBV29-1 to TRBJ2-2; 9 bases map to TRBD1. Germline CDR1 and CDR2: SQVTM and ANQGSEA. CDR3 size: 13 residues. The V segment lost 5 bases and the J segment 13 bases; nucleotides outside the gene matches: 11. For the CDR3, the DNA is TGCAGCGTTTACAGGGGGCACGGTTTGGGGCTGTTTTTT. Amino acid sequence: CSVYRGHGLGLFF.

The chain joins TRBV3-1 (or the pseudogene TRBV3-2) to TRBJ2-5; D unresolved. V dropped 2 bases and J dropped 5 bases, with 6 bases sitting between them. This CDR3 contains 12 residues. CDR1 is LGHDT and CDR2 is YNNKEL in the germline V gene (reference sequence). As DNA, the CDR3 is TGTGCCAGCAGCCAAACGGACGAGACCCAGTACTTC. This encodes CASSQTDETQYF.

The chain has TRBV7-9 and TRBJ1-2, with D perhaps TRBD1 (5 bases). With 3 bases removed from V and 2 bases from J, the gap between germline ends came to 10 bases. Germline V CDR1 and CDR2: SEHNR, FQNEAQ (reference sequence). The length of the CDR3 is 14 residues. CDR3 bases: TGTGCCAGCAGCTTGACAGCGGGGAACTATGGCTACACCTTC. This sequence encodes CASSLTAGNYGYTF.

The chain couples TRBV29-1 to TRBJ2-2; D gene uncertain. Deletions cut 1 base from V and 6 bases from J, with 9 bases between. Germline CDR1 reads SQVTM; CDR2 reads ANQGSEA. The CDR3 covers 13 residues. The CDR3 is CSVEGTRSGELFF. The CDR3 bases are TGCAGCGTTGAAGGTACCCGTTCCGGGGAGCTGTTTTTT.